This TCR beta chain comes out of a study of blood T cell repertoires in COVID-19. Background on the study: Researchers got acute and convalescent COVID-19 samples from the United States, Italy and Spain.

Looked up from germline, CDR1 is SGDLS and CDR2 is YYNGEE. After removal of 4 bases from V and 1 base from J, the junction contained 5 bases not matched to a gene. The CDR3 consists of 15 residues. This clone was seen a handful of times. Repertoires were generated with immunoSEQ multiplex PCR, while TCRdb's copy carries only in-frame clones and drops some. The sample consists of 35,000 to 45,000 clones, more than 80% of them appearing once. The chain employs TRBV9 and TRBJ1-5; TRBD1 matches 7 bases. The sequenced sample consisted of peripheral blood. This sequence originates from a man aged 60 to 69 with acute or convalescent COVID-19. CDR3 DNA: TGTGCCAGCAGCAAGGGACAGCAGAGCAATCAGCCCCAGCATTTT. Amino acids: CASSKGQQSNQPQHF.